The TCR beta chain under discussion was sequenced for a study of shared clonotypes between healthy human individuals (dated by TCRdb to 2019 to 2021). About the full investigation: Three men and two women, aged 18 to 49 years, made up the cohort. For each donor, CD4 naive and CD4 memory were each given three plates, CD8 naive was given two plates, and CD8 memory was given one plate. To estimate repertoire size and how much clonotypes are shared between individuals, the study performed deep sequencing of blood TCR repertoires from roughly five healthy adults. Libraries were prepared and TCR repertoires were sequenced by different laboratories using diverse techniques, in order to increase sequencing depth and limit assay-specific biases. Each donor's leukapheresis produced roughly between roughly 0.9 and 8.9 billion PBMCs. Broader findings and caveats from the paper: Sharing across a few donors was observed for around 5% of naive CD4, 3% to 3.5% of naive CD8, 2% to 2.5% of memory CD4, and about 0.38% of memory CD8 clonotypes. Naive subsets generally had larger estimated clonotype richness than memory subsets. Only blood was sampled, and tissue TCR repertoires likely differ from those in blood. Because the study included only a small number of donors, the genetic and exposure-history diversity represented was limited. Higher generation probabilities were observed for clonotypes shared by all four sorted-subset donors than for non-shared clonotypes. Rarefaction of sorted-subset datasets indicated incomplete sequencing despite the large sequencing depth. Pairwise subsampling indicated that sequencing depth was expected to affect the degree of clonotype sharing among donors.

Using the deep immunoSEQ assay, TCR CDR3 regions were amplified from genomic DNA by multiplex PCR. For each cell subset, the extracted genomic DNA was distributed evenly across all wells of several immunoSEQ 96-well plates, and each plate served as one replicate. For sorted subsets, 200 to 250 ng genomic DNA, equal to 30,000 to 35,000 T cell genomes, was loaded into each replicate PCR. Purified libraries were measured with a Qubit 3.0 fluorometer, size-checked on a Bioanalyzer 2100, and measured again with the KAPA Library Quantification kit. Each immunoSEQ 96-well plate was sequenced on its own single-read 150-cycle Illumina NextSeq 550 flow cell. The study's own analysis went as follows. The immunoSEQ output contained only junctional sequences without quality scores, so filtering could not match that applied to full-length reads. Sequences were annotated with PyIR, a Python wrapper for IgBLAST v1.9, using IMGT germline references to assign V/J genes and CDR3. Reads with weak V/J assignments (E-value above 1e-6), missing CDR3, stop codons, out-of-frame junctions, or ambiguous translated residues were removed. V3J clonotypes were defined as sequences sharing the same inferred V gene, J gene, and CDR3 amino acid sequence. Percentage overlap between repertoires was computed as shared unique clonotypes divided by the size of the smaller repertoire. Three approaches were used to assess repertoire richness: RTK rarefaction, the Chao1 estimator, and Recon v2.1 estimates of unobserved clonotypes. For all TCRbeta clonotypes obtained by the gDNA method from a few donors, generation probabilities were computed with OLGA. Held by TCRdb, this immuneACCESS table contains in-frame sequences only and omits some clones. Under half of the omission traces to an unresolved V gene where checked; the cause of the rest is unknown. The V and J calls and clone size come from that table; D and trimming were worked out from the DNA. Within this sample are under 2,500,000 clones, with roughly 95% of them counted one time only. The ten top clones hold roughly 0.13% of the sample.

Donors were healthy HIV-negative adults with no recently reported acute infections or vaccinations. Every donor was a Caucasian adult residing in Nashville, Tennessee, USA. CD4+ T cells were enriched by magnetic negative selection, after which naive cells were positively selected on CD45RA and the negative fraction was taken as the memory subset. Blood was obtained by leukapheresis, after which PBMCs were separated by Ficoll-Histopaque density gradient centrifugation and cryopreserved in liquid nitrogen vapor phase. Analytical flow cytometry was used to check the purity and quantity of each magnetically sorted T cell population. Genomic DNA was isolated from each sorted fraction and quantified by UV absorbance on a Nanodrop 2000c. In its sample, this clone was seen a few times. Its antigen is not yet known. Per-base qualities were not stored, and no clone one base away is much larger. The germline V gene encodes CDR1 SGDLS and CDR2 YYNGEE. V loses 4 bases of germline sequence and J loses 0 bases, and the interval between the two ends is 8 bases. The CDR3 runs 14 amino acids, cysteine and phenylalanine included. Only the CDR3 DNA stays, 42 bases, in frame from base 1.

The chain couples TRBV9 to TRBJ1-5; matching of 6 bases hints at TRBD1 as the D gene. The sample was naive CD4+ T cells sorted from blood. The sample's cell subset or site, from its label and the paper: CD45RA+ positively selected. The sequence came from a man aged 18 to 29 in good health. The CDR3 region reads CASSPDSSNQPQHF. The nucleotides are TGTGCCAGCAGCCCGGACAGTAGCAATCAGCCCCAGCATTTT.